This T cell receptor beta chain was sequenced for a study of control samples from healthy donors and cancer patients. Trimming pared 0 bases from V and 4 bases from J, leaving 22 bases between. The germline CDR1 and CDR2 sequences are SGHRS and YFSETQ. This CDR3 contains 18 residues. Sequenced by immunoSEQ multiplex PCR; TCRdb stores in-frame clones only, minus some. The sample records about 130,000 clones, 87% being singletons. The sequenced sample consisted of blood. The clonotype was recovered from a man aged 18-30 years in good health. The chain carries TRBV5-1 and TRBJ1-1; possibly TRBD1 for D (6 bases). The CDR3 loop reads CASSLARLPQGWGTEAFF. For the CDR3, the DNA is TGCGCCAGCAGCTTGGCCAGATTACCACAGGGATGGGGCACTGAAGCTTTCTTT.